These 8 T cell receptor beta chains share one sample of origin, sequenced in a study of response to subunit inactivated influenza vaccine. Each CDR3 protein is one row after TCRdb ran MiXCR on the RT-PCR reads. This sample carries some 850,000 distinct CDR3 sequences, around 20% of them seen once, and the ten largest clones take 9.5% to 13%. The sample consisted of PBMCs from blood, taken around 5 days after vaccination. Source of these receptors: a man in his fifties who received an inactivated influenza vaccine.

The V call is TRBV7-2, the J call TRBJ1-4; D remains ambiguous. The V and J ends lost 1 base and 10 bases respectively, with 13 bases between them. Germline CDR1 SGHTA, CDR2 FQGNSA. The CDR3 has 14 residues. CDR3 protein: CASSLDGLKGKLFF. Written as DNA, the CDR3 is TGTGCCAGCAGCTTAGATGGTCTAAAGGGAAAACTGTTTTTT.

This clonotype was found once. For the CDR3, the DNA is TGTGCCAGCAGTCAGTACGGGACTAAATACAATGAGCAGTTCTTC. It yields the protein CASSQYGTKYNEQFF. The gene calls are TRBV6-1 and TRBJ2-1; TRBD2 matches at 7 bases. Looked up from germline, CDR1 is MNHNS and CDR2 is SASEGT. The CDR3 spans 15 residues. Trimming at V came to 5 bases and at J to 4 bases, leaving 8 bases not matched to a gene.

This clonotype has just a few counts. The chain joins TRBV5-1 to TRBJ1-4, with a possible D match to TRBD1 (5 bases). Germline-derived CDR1 and CDR2 are SGHRS and YFSETQ. The length of the CDR3 is 14 residues. V was pared by 4 bases and J by 7 bases, with 14 bases between. The CDR3 DNA follows: TGCGCCAGCAGCCCGACCGGGACGGCTGAAAAACTGTTTTTT. Translating gives CASSPTGTAEKLFF.

This clonotype appeared a few times. The chain carries TRBV5-6 and TRBJ2-7; no clear D. V lost 3 bases and J 3 bases, leaving 13 bases between the germline ends. The germline CDR1 and CDR2 sequences are SGHDT and YYEEEE. The CDR3 contains 14 residues. CDR3 region: CASSSSYRGYEQYF. The CDR3 DNA sequence: TGTGCCAGCAGCTCATCATATAGAGGCTACGAGCAGTACTTC.

This clonotype was observed many times. V usage is TRBV12-3 or TRBV12-4 and J usage is TRBJ2-1, with 11 positions matching TRBD2. CDR3 length: 14 amino acids. V shed 6 bases, J shed 9 bases, and the junction held 7 bases outside the gene matches. The CDR3 DNA reads TGTGCCAGCAGCCATAGCGGGGGGGCCCGTGAGCAGTTCTTC. This encodes CASSHSGGAREQFF.

The chain carries TRBV7-2 and TRBJ1-5, with a possible D match to TRBD1 (5 bases). This CDR3 spans 14 amino acids. The V gene lost 1 base and the J gene lost 8 bases, with 12 bases spanning the gap. CDR1 and CDR2 from the germline V gene are SGHTA and FQGNSA. CDR3 loop: CASSLDRGSKPQHF. The CDR3 DNA follows: TGTGCCAGCAGCTTAGATAGGGGTAGTAAGCCCCAGCATTTT.

Written as DNA, the CDR3 is TGTGCCAGCAGGATGGGGGGTAATCAGCCCCAGCATTTT. Encoded protein: CASRMGGNQPQHF. This chain connects TRBV6-1 to TRBJ1-5, with D possibly TRBD1 on 5 matching bases. Germline values: CDR1 MNHNS, CDR2 SASEGT. Trimming stripped 6 bases from V and 4 bases from J, with 10 bases between. This CDR3 has 13 residues.

This chain links TRBV21-1 with TRBJ2-7. TRBV21-1 counts as a pseudogene. This CDR3 spans 12 amino acids. CDR3 sequence reads: CASRVSIYEQYF. The CDR3 DNA reads as TGTGCCAGCAGGGTCAGTATCTACGAGCAGTACTTC.